This TCR beta chain was recorded in a study of Ad26.COV2.S vaccination and SARS-CoV-2 variants. Study summary: Of the COV1001 trial arms, the Ad26.COV2.S arm included the donor. The authors gave Ad26.COV2.S intramuscularly, either once or twice 56 days apart.

The table lists this clone with a count of one. Treatment indicated: some 19 received Ad26.COV2.S at low or high dose, single or two shots; about 5 received placebo; per-sample allocation not given. Sampling was done on day 63 after the first vaccine or placebo injection. Donor was an adult aged 18-55 years in Boston. An Ad26 vector was used to express Wuhan-strain SARS-CoV-2 spike as the vaccine. CDR1 SEHNR and CDR2 FQNEAQ come from the germline V gene (reference sequence). V shed 5 bases and J shed 0 bases, with 20 bases lying between them. This CDR3 region has 18 residues. The protocol was immunoSEQ multiplex PCR, while the TCRdb copy is restricted to in-frame clones and leaves out a portion. The data contain around 310,000 clones, roughly 90% of them singletons.

This specimen consisted of peripheral blood, obtained in a trial of Ad26.COV2.S vaccine versus placebo. The chain has TRBV7-9 and TRBJ2-4, with D possibly called TRBD1 or TRBD2 (5 bases each). The source is a person between 18 and 65 years old who received the Ad26.COV2.S COVID-19 vaccine or a placebo. The CDR3 protein is CASSPPWKGRIAKNIQYF. The CDR3 coding sequence is TGTGCCAGCAGCCCACCCTGGAAGGGACGAATAGCCAAAAACATTCAGTACTTC.